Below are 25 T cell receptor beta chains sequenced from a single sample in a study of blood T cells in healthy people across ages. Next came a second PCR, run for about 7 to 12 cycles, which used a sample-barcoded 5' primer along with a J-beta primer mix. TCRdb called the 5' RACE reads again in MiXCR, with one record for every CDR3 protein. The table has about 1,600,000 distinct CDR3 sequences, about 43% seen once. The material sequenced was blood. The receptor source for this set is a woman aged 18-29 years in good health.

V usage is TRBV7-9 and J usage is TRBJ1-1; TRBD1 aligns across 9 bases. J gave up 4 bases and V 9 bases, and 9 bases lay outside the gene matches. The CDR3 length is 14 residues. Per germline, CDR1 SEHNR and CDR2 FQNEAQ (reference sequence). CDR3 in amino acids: CASRTGVHSTEAFF. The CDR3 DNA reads TGTGCCAGTCGGACAGGGGTGCACTCCACTGAAGCTTTCTTT.

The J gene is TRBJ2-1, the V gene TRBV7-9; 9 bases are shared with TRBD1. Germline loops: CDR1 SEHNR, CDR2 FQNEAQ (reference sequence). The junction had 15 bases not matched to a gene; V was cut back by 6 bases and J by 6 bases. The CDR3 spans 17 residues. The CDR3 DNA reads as TGTGCCAGCAGGGCCGGGACAGGGAGAGCAAATTTCAATGAGCAGTTCTTC. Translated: CASRAGTGRANFNEQFF.

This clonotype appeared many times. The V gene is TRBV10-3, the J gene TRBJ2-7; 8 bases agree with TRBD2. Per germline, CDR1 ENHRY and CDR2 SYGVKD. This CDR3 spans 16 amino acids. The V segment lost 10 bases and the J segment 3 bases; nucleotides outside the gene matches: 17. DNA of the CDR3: TGTGCCACCGGATACCCACGGGACACTAGCGGCTACGAGCAGTACTTC. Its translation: CATGYPRDTSGYEQYF.

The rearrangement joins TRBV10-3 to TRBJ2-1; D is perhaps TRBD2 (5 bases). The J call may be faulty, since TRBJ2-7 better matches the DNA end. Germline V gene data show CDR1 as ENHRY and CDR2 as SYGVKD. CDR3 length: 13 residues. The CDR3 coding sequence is TGTGCCATCAGTAAACGGGAAAACAATGAGCAGTACTTC. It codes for CAISKRENNEQYF.

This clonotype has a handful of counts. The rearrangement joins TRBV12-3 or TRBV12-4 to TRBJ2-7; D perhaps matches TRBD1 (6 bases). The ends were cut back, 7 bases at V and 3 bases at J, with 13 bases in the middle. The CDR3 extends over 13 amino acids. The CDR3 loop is CASMPGADYEQYF. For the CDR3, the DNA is TGTGCCAGCATGCCAGGGGCGGACTACGAGCAGTACTTC.

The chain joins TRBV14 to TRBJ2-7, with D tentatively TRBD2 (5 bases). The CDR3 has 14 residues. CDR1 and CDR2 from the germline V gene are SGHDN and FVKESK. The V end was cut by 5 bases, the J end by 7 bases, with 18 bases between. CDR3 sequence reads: CASSIRGSSNEQYF. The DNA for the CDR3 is TGTGCCAGCAGCATCCGGGGTAGCAGCAATGAGCAGTACTTC.

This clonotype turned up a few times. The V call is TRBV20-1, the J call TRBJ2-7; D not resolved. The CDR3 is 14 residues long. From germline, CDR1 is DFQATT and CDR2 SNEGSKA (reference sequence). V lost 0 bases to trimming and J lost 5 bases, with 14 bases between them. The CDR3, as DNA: TGCAGTGCTAGAGATAGAACCCCGTCGGACGAGCAGTACTTC. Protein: CSARDRTPSDEQYF.

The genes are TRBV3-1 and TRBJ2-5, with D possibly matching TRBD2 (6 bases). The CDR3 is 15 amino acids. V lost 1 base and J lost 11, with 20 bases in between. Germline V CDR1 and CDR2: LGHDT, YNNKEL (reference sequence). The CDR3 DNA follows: TGTGCCAGCAGCCAAGCTCCTAGCGCCTTGGGTGAGCAGTACTTC. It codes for CASSQAPSALGEQYF.

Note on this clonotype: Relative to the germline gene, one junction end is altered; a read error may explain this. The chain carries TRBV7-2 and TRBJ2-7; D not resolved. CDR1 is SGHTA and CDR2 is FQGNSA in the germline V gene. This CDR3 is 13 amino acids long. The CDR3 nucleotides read TGTGCCAACAGCGCAAACTTTATCGACGAGCAGTACTTC. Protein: CANSANFIDEQYF.

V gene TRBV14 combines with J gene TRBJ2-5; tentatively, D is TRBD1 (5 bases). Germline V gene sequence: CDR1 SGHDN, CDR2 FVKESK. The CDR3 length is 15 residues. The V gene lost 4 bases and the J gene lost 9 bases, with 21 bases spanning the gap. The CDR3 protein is CASSRLQAALEAQYF. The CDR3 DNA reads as TGTGCCAGCAGCCGTCTACAGGCCGCCCTCGAGGCCCAGTACTTC.

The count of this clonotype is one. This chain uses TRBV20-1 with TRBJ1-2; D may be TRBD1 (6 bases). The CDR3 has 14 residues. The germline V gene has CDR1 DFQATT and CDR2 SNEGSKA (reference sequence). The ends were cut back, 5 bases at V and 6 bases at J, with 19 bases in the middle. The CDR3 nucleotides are TGCAGTGCTCAGATACAGGGCCAATCCCATGGCTACACCTTC. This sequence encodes CSAQIQGQSHGYTF.

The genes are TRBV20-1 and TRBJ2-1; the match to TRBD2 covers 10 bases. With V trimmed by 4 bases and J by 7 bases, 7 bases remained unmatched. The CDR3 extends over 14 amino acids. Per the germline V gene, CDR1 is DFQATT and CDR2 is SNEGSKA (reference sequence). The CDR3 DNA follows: TGCAGTGCTATCCTAGCGGGAGAAAAAAATGAGCAGTTCTTC. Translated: CSAILAGEKNEQFF.

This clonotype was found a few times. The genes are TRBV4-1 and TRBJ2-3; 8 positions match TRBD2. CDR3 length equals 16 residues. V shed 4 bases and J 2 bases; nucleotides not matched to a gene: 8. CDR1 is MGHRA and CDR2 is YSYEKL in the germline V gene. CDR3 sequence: CASSPRPAGATDTQYF. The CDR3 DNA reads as TGCGCCAGCAGCCCCCGCCCAGCGGGAGCCACAGATACGCAGTATTTT.

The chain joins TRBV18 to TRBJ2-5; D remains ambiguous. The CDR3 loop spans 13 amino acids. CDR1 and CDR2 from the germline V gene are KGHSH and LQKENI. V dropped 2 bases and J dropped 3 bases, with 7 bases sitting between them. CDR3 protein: CASSPNSKETQYF. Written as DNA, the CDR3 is TGTGCCAGCTCACCAAACAGTAAAGAGACCCAGTACTTC.

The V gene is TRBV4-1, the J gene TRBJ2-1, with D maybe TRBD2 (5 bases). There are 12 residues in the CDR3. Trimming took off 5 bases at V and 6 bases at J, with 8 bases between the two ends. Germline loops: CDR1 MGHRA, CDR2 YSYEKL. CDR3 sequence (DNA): TGCGCCAGCAGCGACACTAGCAATGAGCAGTTCTTC. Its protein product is CASSDTSNEQFF.

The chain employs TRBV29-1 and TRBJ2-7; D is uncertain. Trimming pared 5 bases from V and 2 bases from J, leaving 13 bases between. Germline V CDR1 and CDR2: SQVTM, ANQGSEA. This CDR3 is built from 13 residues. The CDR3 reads CSVTTPWAYEQYF. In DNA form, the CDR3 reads TGCAGCGTTACCACACCCTGGGCCTACGAGCAGTACTTC.

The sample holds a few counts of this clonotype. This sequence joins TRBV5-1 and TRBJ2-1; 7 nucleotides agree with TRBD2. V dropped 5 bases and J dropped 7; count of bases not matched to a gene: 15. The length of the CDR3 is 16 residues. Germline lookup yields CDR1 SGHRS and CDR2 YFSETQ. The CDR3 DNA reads TGCGCCAGCAGGTGGTCCGGGGCGGGGGTTCTGAATGAGCAGTTCTTC. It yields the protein CASRWSGAGVLNEQFF.

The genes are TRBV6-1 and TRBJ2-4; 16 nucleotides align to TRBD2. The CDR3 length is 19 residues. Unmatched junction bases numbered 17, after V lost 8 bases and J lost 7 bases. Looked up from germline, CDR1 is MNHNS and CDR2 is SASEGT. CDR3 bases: TGTGCCAGCCATCAATCAGCCGGGACTAGCGGGAGGGCCTTGAACATTCAGTACTTC. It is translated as CASHQSAGTSGRALNIQYF.

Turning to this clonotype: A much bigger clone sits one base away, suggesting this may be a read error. The CDR3 DNA reads as TGCAGCGTTGAAGACCAACACAGGGTTGAAGAGACCCAGTTCTTC. Translation: CSVEDQHRVEETQFF. The chain has TRBV29-1 and TRBJ2-1, with D possibly TRBD1 on 6 matching bases. Trimming removed 0 bases from V and 13 bases from J, with 22 bases in between. The length of the CDR3 is 15 residues. The germline V gene has CDR1 SQVTM and CDR2 ANQGSEA.

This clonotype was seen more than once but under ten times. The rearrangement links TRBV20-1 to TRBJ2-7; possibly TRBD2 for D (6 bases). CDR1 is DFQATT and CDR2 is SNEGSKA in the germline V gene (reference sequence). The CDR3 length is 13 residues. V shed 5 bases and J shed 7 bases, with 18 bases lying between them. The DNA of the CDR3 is TGCAGTGCTCGGGACTCCCCATACAATGAGCAGTACTTC. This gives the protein CSARDSPYNEQYF.

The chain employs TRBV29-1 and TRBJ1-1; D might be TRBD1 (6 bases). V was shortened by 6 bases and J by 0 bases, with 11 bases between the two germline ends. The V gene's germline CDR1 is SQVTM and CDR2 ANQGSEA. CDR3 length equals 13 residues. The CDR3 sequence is CSVTGRMNTEAFF. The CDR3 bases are TGCAGCGTAACAGGGAGGATGAACACTGAAGCTTTCTTT.

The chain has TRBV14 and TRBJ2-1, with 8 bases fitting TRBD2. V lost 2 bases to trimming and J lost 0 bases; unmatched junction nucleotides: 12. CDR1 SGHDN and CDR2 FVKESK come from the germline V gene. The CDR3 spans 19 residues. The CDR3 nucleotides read TGTGCCAGCAGCCAAAACCCGGGAGGGACCAAGTACTCCTACAATGAGCAGTTCTTC. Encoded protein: CASSQNPGGTKYSYNEQFF.

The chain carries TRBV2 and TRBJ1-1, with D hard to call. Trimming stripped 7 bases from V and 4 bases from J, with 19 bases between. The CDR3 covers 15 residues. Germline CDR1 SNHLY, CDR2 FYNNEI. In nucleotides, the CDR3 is TGTGCCAGCATGAGGTCTCCGATAACGGGCACTGAAGCTTTCTTT. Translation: CASMRSPITGTEAFF.

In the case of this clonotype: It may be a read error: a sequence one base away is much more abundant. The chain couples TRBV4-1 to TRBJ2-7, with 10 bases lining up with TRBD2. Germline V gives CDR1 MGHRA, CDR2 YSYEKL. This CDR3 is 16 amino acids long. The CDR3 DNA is TGCGCCAGCAGCCAACACGACACTAGCGGGACCTACGAGCAGTGCTTC. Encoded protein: CASSQHDTSGTYEQCF.

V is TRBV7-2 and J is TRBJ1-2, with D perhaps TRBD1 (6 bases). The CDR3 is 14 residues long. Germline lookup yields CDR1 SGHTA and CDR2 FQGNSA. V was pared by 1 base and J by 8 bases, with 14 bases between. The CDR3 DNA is TGTGCCAGCAGCTTAGACCCGGGGGCAGGAGGCTACACCTTC. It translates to CASSLDPGAGGYTF.